A selection of T cell receptor beta chains follows, all from one sample in a study of T cell responses to AZD1222 COVID-19 vaccine. Only in-frame clones appear in the TCRdb table, and some are missing; sequencing was by immunoSEQ multiplex PCR. The table includes under 100,000 clones, about 92% detected once. The sample was peripheral blood, taken on day 0 of MenACWY control vaccination. The source of these receptors is an adult in good health. Each CDR3 is given with its conserved first and last residue. D genes are given only for firm matches. Size values are once, few and many counts, or a class for expanded clones, and some rows have none.

CDR3nt	CDR3aa	j_gene	d_gene	v_gene	abundance
TGCGCCAGCAGTTATCCACAGGGGGCGGGCGGCTACACCTTC	CASSYPQGAGGYTF	TRBJ1-2	TRBD1	TRBV5-1	.
TGTGCCACTAGGGGCCCAGGGAACACCATATATTTT	CATRGPGNTIYF	TRBJ1-3	.	TRBV10-3	.
TGTGCCAGCAGCCCAGGCCTGACAGGGGGGACAGGCGAGCAGCACTTC	CASSPGLTGGTGEQHF	TRBJ2-7	TRBD1	TRBV7-9	.
TGTGCCAGCAGGTCGGGGGGGTTGGGTCGACAAGAGACCCAGTACTTC	CASRSGGLGRQETQYF	TRBJ2-5	TRBD2	TRBV2	.
TGTGCCATCAGTGAGTTTTCAAGCGGGAGCGTTGGTGGGGAGCTGTTTTTT	CAISEFSSGSVGGELFF	TRBJ2-2	TRBD2	TRBV10-3	.
TGTGCCACCAGCAGAGATTTGTCTAGCGGAGACAATGAGCAGTTCTTC	CATSRDLSSGDNEQFF	TRBJ2-1	TRBD2	TRBV15	.
TGTGCCAGCTCACTTTATGACTCCCAGGCTTTCTTT	CASSLYDSQAFF	TRBJ1-1	.	TRBV18	once
TGTGCCACGTACGGGACAGGGGGGAATCAGCCCCAGCATTTT	CATYGTGGNQPQHF	TRBJ1-5	TRBD1	TRBV19	.
TGTGCCAGCATTCTCCTTGCAGACAGATGGGCAGATACGCAGTATTTT	CASILLADRWADTQYF	TRBJ2-3	.	TRBV28	.
TGCGCCAGCAGCCAAGGGGTAATTAACTATGGCTACACCTTC	CASSQGVINYGYTF	TRBJ1-2	.	TRBV4-3	once
TGTGCCAGCAGTTACGTTGGCAGGGGCAATGAGCAGTTCTTC	CASSYVGRGNEQFF	TRBJ2-1	.	TRBV6-6	.
TGTGCCAGTACCGTGCAGACCGGTTCGGGGCCCCAGCATTTT	CASTVQTGSGPQHF	TRBJ1-5	.	TRBV19	.
TGTGCCAGCAGTTTAACCGGGACAGGGGGCTTCGAGCAGTACTTC	CASSLTGTGGFEQYF	TRBJ2-7	TRBD1	TRBV28	.
TGTGCCAGCAGCTTTGATGCCGGGAGGTCTGCTAATGAAAAACTGTTTTTT	CASSFDAGRSANEKLFF	TRBJ1-4	.	TRBV7-2	.
TGCGCCAGCAGCTCACTAGCGGGAGGGCCCCATGAGCAGTTCTTC	CASSSLAGGPHEQFF	TRBJ2-1	TRBD2	TRBV5-1	.
TGTGCCAGCAGTTACTCGAGCAGGGGTAATTCACCCCTCCACTTT	CASSYSSRGNSPLHF	TRBJ1-6	.	TRBV6-5	.
TGTGCCACCAGTGATACGGACAGGGGGGAGCTGTTTTTT	CATSDTDRGELFF	TRBJ2-2	TRBD1	TRBV24-1	.
TGTGCCAGCAGTGATGGGACAGGGGGCGCGGGGGATTCACCCCTCCACTTT	CASSDGTGGAGDSPLHF	TRBJ1-6	TRBD1	TRBV6-1	.
TGCGCCAGCAGCTCCCCGGGACAGGGAGTCGCTGAAGCTTTCTTT	CASSSPGQGVAEAFF	TRBJ1-1	TRBD1	TRBV5-1	.
TGTGCCACCCTGGGGGGAAACACCATATATTTT	CATLGGNTIYF	TRBJ1-3	.	TRBV28	.
TGCGCCAGCAGCCCCATGAAGGGAGAGGGCTACGAGCAGTACTTC	CASSPMKGEGYEQYF	TRBJ2-7	.	TRBV5-1	.
TGTGCCAGCAGCGAGGGGGACGGTAGGCAGCCCCAGCATTTT	CASSEGDGRQPQHF	TRBJ1-5	.	TRBV9	.
TGCGCCAGCAGTGAAGGGGATGGAGGGGAGGGGACCCAGTACTTC	CASSEGDGGEGTQYF	TRBJ2-5	TRBD2	TRBV10-2	.
TGCGCCAGCAGCTTGGCCGGGACAGGGTTGTACGAGCAGTACTTC	CASSLAGTGLYEQYF	TRBJ2-7	TRBD1	TRBV5-1	.
TGTGCCAGTAGTATTCGATACCAAGAGACCCAGTACTTC	CASSIRYQETQYF	TRBJ2-5	.	TRBV19	.
TGTGCCAGCAGCCGGGACCAAAATTCACCCCTCCACTTT	CASSRDQNSPLHF	TRBJ1-6	.	TRBV7-3	.
TGTGCCAGTAGCCCGGGGGCTAGCGGGGGGGCTGAGCAGTTCTTC	CASSPGASGGAEQFF	TRBJ2-1	TRBD2	TRBV19	.
TGTGCCAGCAGAAAGGGGGGACAGGGTTTATCCGGGGAGCTGTTTTTT	CASRKGGQGLSGELFF	TRBJ2-2	TRBD1	TRBV7-2	.
TGTGCCACCAGCAGAGATCCGAAAGAGACCCAGTACTTC	CATSRDPKETQYF	TRBJ2-5	.	TRBV15	.
TGTGCCTGGAGCAAAGGCCTGACTGGGGCCAACGTCCTGACTTTC	CAWSKGLTGANVLTF	TRBJ2-6	.	TRBV30	.
TGTGCCTGGGACCGGGACAGGAGAGAAAAACTGTTTTTT	CAWDRDRREKLFF	TRBJ1-4	TRBD1	TRBV30	.
TGTGCCAGCAGCGTAGGAGGAGGGGGACAGTTAGTCTCTGGAAACACCATATATTTT	CASSVGGGGQLVSGNTIYF	TRBJ1-3	TRBD1	TRBV9	.
TGTGCCACCAGTGACACGAGGGGATGGCAAGAGACCCAGTACTTC	CATSDTRGWQETQYF	TRBJ2-5	.	TRBV24-1	.
TGTGCCAGCAGCTCGATCATCGGTGTTCGCCCCGACACCGGGGAGCTGTTTTTT	CASSSIIGVRPDTGELFF	TRBJ2-2	.	TRBV9	.
TGTGCCAGCAGCGTAGCCCCGCAAGAGACCCAGTACTTC	CASSVAPQETQYF	TRBJ2-5	.	TRBV9	.
TGTGCCAGCAGCTTAATGTCATCCTACGAGCAGTACTTC	CASSLMSSYEQYF	TRBJ2-7	.	TRBV7-2	.
TGTGCCAGCAGTTCACGGAGGGGTCTCGAGCAGTACTTC	CASSSRRGLEQYF	TRBJ2-7	.	TRBV27	.
TGCGCCAGCAGACCGGGACTAAGCACCGGGGAGCTGTTTTTT	CASRPGLSTGELFF	TRBJ2-2	TRBD2	TRBV10-1	.
TGTGCCAGCAGCTTGCGTCAGGGGGAGGTTTCACCCCTCCACTTT	CASSLRQGEVSPLHF	TRBJ1-6	TRBD1	TRBV5-4	.
TGTGCCAGCAGCAAAGCGGAGGCGACCGGGGAGCTGTTTTTT	CASSKAEATGELFF	TRBJ2-2	.	TRBV21-1	.
TGTGCCAGCAGCTTAGTGAGGGCAGGGCGTCAAGCGGAGACCCAGTACTTC	CASSLVRAGRQAETQYF	TRBJ2-5	.	TRBV7-2	.
TGTGCCAGCAGCTTTGGATTTTACGAGCAGTACTTC	CASSFGFYEQYF	TRBJ2-7	.	TRBV7-2	.
TGTGCCTGTACTAAAACATTCCAGCAGTTCTTC	CACTKTFQQFF	TRBJ2-1	.	TRBV30	.
TGTGCCAGCAGCCCGACTAGCGGGCATCCAGATACGCAGTATTTT	CASSPTSGHPDTQYF	TRBJ2-3	TRBD2	TRBV3-1/TRBV3-2	.
TGTGCCAGTAGCAGTGGGAGGAATGAGCAGTTCTTC	CASSSGRNEQFF	TRBJ2-1	.	TRBV19	.
TGTGCCAGCAGTGAATTTGGACAGAGGGGGGAAGAGACCCAGTACTTC	CASSEFGQRGEETQYF	TRBJ2-5	.	TRBV25-1	.
TGTGCCAGTTGGGACAGTGCAGCCTACGAGCAGTACTTC	CASWDSAAYEQYF	TRBJ2-7	TRBD1	TRBV28	.
TGTGCCAGCATTAAACCCGGGACGGCGGCATCCGGGGAGCTGTTTTTT	CASIKPGTAASGELFF	TRBJ2-2	.	TRBV28	.
TGTGCCAGCAGTGGGGGAAGCCTAGAGACCCAGTACTTC	CASSGGSLETQYF	TRBJ2-5	.	TRBV2	.
TGTGCCAGCAGTTTATTTACTAGCACGAACACTGAAGCTTTCTTT	CASSLFTSTNTEAFF	TRBJ1-1	.	TRBV27	.
TGTGCCAGCAGTTACGCCCAGGGGCTCGGAACAGATACGCAGTATTTT	CASSYAQGLGTDTQYF	TRBJ2-3	.	TRBV6-2/TRBV6-3	once
TGTGCCAGCAGCACGGGACTAGCGGGGACGCAGTTCTTC	CASSTGLAGTQFF	TRBJ2-1	TRBD2	TRBV7-2	few
TGTGCCAGCAGCTTAGTCGGGGAGGGGAGAAAAGATACGCAGTATTTT	CASSLVGEGRKDTQYF	TRBJ2-3	TRBD2	TRBV7-6	.
TGTGCCAGCTACGACAGCAGCTCCTATAATTCACCCCTCCACTTT	CASYDSSSYNSPLHF	TRBJ1-6	.	TRBV27	.
TGTGCCAGCAGCAGACAGGCCGACACTGAAGCTTTCTTT	CASSRQADTEAFF	TRBJ1-1	.	TRBV7-9	.